This passage covers 18 T cell receptor beta chains from one sample sequenced in a study of patients with pleural tuberculosis. Each CDR3 protein is one row after TCRdb ran MiXCR on the reads. In the table there are approximately 50,000 distinct CDR3 sequences, less than 9.5% of which are singletons. These receptor sequences come from a human donor with pleural tuberculosis.

This clonotype came up many times. This rearrangement joins TRBV5-4 to TRBJ2-1; D is undetermined. The CDR3 covers 14 residues. Germline CDR1 reads SGHNT; CDR2 reads YYREEE (reference sequence). V shed 0 bases and J shed 5 bases, with 9 bases lying between them. CDR3 region: CASSLDFTNNEQFF. CDR3 DNA sequence: TGTGCCAGCAGCTTGGATTTCACGAACAATGAGCAGTTCTTC.

Notes on this clonotype: A read error may explain this, as a much larger clone is one base away. The chain recombines TRBV11-1 with TRBJ1-1; a weak D match, TRBD1 (5 bases). The CDR3 runs 14 residues. Germline CDR1 is SGHAT and CDR2 is FQDESV (reference sequence). CDR3 nucleotides: TGTGCCAGCAGCTTATTGGACAAGAACACTGGAGCTTTCTTT. This encodes CASSLLDKNTGAFF.

This clonotype was observed many times. The chain couples TRBV19 to TRBJ1-1; D is ambiguous. Trimming stripped 7 bases from V and 0 bases from J, with 12 bases between. In germline, CDR1 is LNHDA, CDR2 SQIVND (reference sequence). The CDR3 spans 14 residues. In DNA form, the CDR3 reads TGTGCCAGTACCCGGACCCGAATGAACACTGAAGCTTTCTTT. It specifies CASTRTRMNTEAFF.

In the case of this clonotype: The CDR3 does not end in the conserved phenylalanine or tryptophan, so this is likely a read error. J is TRBJ2-5 and V is TRBV6-1, with D possibly being TRBD1 (6 bases). This CDR3 spans 14 amino acids. Germline CDR1 and CDR2: MNHNS and SASEGT. The V end lost 3 bases, the J end lost 2 bases, and 10 bases lay between the germline ends. The CDR3 reads CASSDWGPQETQYI. CDR3 bases: TGTGCCAGCAGTGATTGGGGGCCACAAGAGACCCAGTACATC.

This clonotype occurred many times. J is TRBJ1-4 and V is TRBV4-1; D unclear. The germline CDR1 and CDR2 sequences are MGHRA and YSYEKL. The germline V and J ends were trimmed by 2 bases and 5 bases, with 9 bases remaining between them. CDR3 length: 14 residues. CDR3 amino acids: CASSQTKLNEKLFF. Written as DNA, the CDR3 is TGCGCCAGCAGCCAAACGAAATTAAATGAAAAACTGTTTTTT.

The sample holds many counts of this clonotype. V gene TRBV12-3 or TRBV12-4 combines with J gene TRBJ2-1; 8 bases agree with TRBD2. Trimming at V came to 7 bases and at J to 4 bases, leaving 9 bases not matched to a gene. This CDR3 comprises 15 residues. This CDR3 reads CASTNGSGGYNEQFF. The CDR3 DNA sequence: TGTGCCAGCACTAACGGTTCGGGAGGGTACAATGAGCAGTTCTTC.

This clonotype has ten or more counts. The chain couples TRBV13 to TRBJ2-3; 8 nucleotides align to TRBD1. This CDR3 has 16 residues. Germline-derived CDR1 and CDR2 are PRHDT and FYEKMQ (reference sequence). The ends lost 5 bases at V and 0 bases at J; junction bases unmatched: 7. DNA of the CDR3: TGTGCCAGCAGCCTTCGGACAGGGTCGAGCACAGATACGCAGTATTTT. It is translated as CASSLRTGSSTDTQYF.

The chain is built from TRBV29-1 and TRBJ2-1; 7 bases are shared with TRBD2. V gave up 4 bases and J gave up 6 bases; unmatched junction bases: 6. The CDR3 is 13 amino acids. Germline V gives CDR1 SQVTM, CDR2 ANQGSEA. CDR3 in DNA: TGCAGCGTTGGGGGAGGGCGGGGCAATGAGCAGTTCTTC. It encodes CSVGGGRGNEQFF.

There are many counts of this clonotype. The rearrangement uses TRBV19 and TRBJ1-5, with D unresolved. The CDR3 is 12 residues long. With 7 bases removed from V and 5 bases from J, the gap between germline ends came to 9 bases. CDR1 and CDR2 (germline): LNHDA, SQIVND (reference sequence). CDR3 sequence reads: CASTLSDQPQHF. CDR3 DNA sequence: TGTGCCAGTACCCTCTCGGATCAGCCCCAGCATTTT.

This chain links TRBV7-3 with TRBJ2-5; D call uncertain. Looked up from germline, CDR1 is SGHTA and CDR2 is FQGTGA. The CDR3 sequence is 13 residues long. V shed 0 bases and J shed 2 bases, with 4 bases lying between them. DNA of the CDR3: TGTGCCAGCAGCTTAACGAATCAAGAGACCCAGTACTTC. It is translated as CASSLTNQETQYF.

V gene TRBV11-2 combines with J gene TRBJ1-1; TRBD1 matches at 11 bases. Germline loops: CDR1 SGHAT, CDR2 FQNNGV. The junction had 6 bases not matched to a gene; V was cut back by 5 bases and J by 4 bases. This CDR3 region has 15 residues. This chain's CDR3 is CASSLHGTGGTEAFF. CDR3 bases: TGTGCCAGCAGCCTACACGGGACAGGGGGCACTGAAGCTTTCTTT.

This clonotype was counted ten times or more. The V gene is TRBV2, the J gene TRBJ2-3, with D unresolved. The CDR3 sequence is 14 residues long. From germline, CDR1 is SNHLY and CDR2 FYNNEI. Trimming removed 3 bases at V and 0 bases at J, with 7 bases between. DNA of the CDR3: TGTGCCAGCAGTGACCTAACTAGCACAGATACGCAGTATTTT. Protein: CASSDLTSTDTQYF.

This clonotype was recorded a few times. The chain combines TRBV19 with TRBJ1-3; TRBD1 might be the D (6 bases). The CDR3 covers 14 residues. Germline assignment: CDR1 LNHDA and CDR2 SQIVND (reference sequence). V was pared by 10 bases and J by 0 bases, with 13 bases between. Here the CDR3 reads CATSDRHSGNTIYF. The CDR3 DNA reads as TGTGCCACCTCCGACAGGCACTCTGGAAACACCATATATTTT.

A few counts support this clonotype. The J gene is TRBJ2-7, the V gene TRBV5-1, with D unresolved. CDR3 size: 13 residues. The V end was cut by 0 bases, the J end by 2 bases, with 6 bases between. CDR1 and CDR2 from the germline V gene are SGHRS and YFSETQ. The CDR3 region is CASSLVLAYEQYF. For the CDR3, the DNA is TGCGCCAGCAGCTTGGTTCTAGCCTACGAGCAGTACTTC.

A word on this clonotype: This sequence may be a read error, since a much larger clone differs from it by one base. The V and J genes are TRBV6-1 and TRBJ2-7; perhaps D is TRBD1 or TRBD2 (5 bases each). Germline V lookup: CDR1 MNHNS, CDR2 SASEGT. The CDR3 runs 13 residues. Here the CDR3 DNA reads TGTGCCAGCAGTGAATCGGTGAGGGGCGAGCAGTGCGTC. Its protein product is CASSESVRGEQCV.

This clonotype was recorded many times. The genes are TRBV15 and TRBJ1-2; TRBD1 matches at 9 bases. Germline V CDR1 and CDR2: LNHNV, YYDKDF (reference sequence). Trimming removed 6 bases from V and 2 bases from J; junction bases left unmatched: 1. The CDR3 runs to 13 residues. The CDR3 here is CATRGTGNYGYTF. The DNA of the CDR3 is TGTGCCACCAGAGGGACAGGGAACTATGGCTACACCTTC.

In this sample, this clonotype turned up many times. The rearrangement links TRBV20-1 to TRBJ1-1; perhaps TRBD1 as D (6 bases). The length of the CDR3 is 12 residues. V shed 3 bases and J shed 11 bases, with 16 bases lying between them. Germline CDR1 DFQATT, CDR2 SNEGSKA (reference sequence). In DNA form, the CDR3 reads TGCAGTGCTAGGCAAGGGGGTAACGCGGCTTTCTTT. Amino acid sequence: CSARQGGNAAFF.

The sample holds a few counts of this clonotype. This chain connects TRBV14 to TRBJ2-7; unclear D gene. There are 12 residues in the CDR3. Germline CDR1 is SGHDN and CDR2 is FVKESK. V lost 0 bases and J 5 bases, leaving 5 bases between the germline ends. The CDR3 DNA sequence: TGTGCCAGCAGCCAAGATCTGAACGAGCAGTACTTC. Its translation is CASSQDLNEQYF.